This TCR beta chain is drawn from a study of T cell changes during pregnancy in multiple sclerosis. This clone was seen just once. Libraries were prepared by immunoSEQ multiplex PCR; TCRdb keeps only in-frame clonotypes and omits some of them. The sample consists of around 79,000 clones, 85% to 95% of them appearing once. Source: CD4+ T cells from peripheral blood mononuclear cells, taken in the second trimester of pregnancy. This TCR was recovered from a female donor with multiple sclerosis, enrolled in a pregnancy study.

Here the CDR3 reads CASLERSLFTGELFF. CDR3 bases: TGTGCCAGCCTAGAACGGTCCCTTTTCACCGGGGAGCTGTTTTTT. The J gene is TRBJ2-2, the V gene TRBV6-6; no clear D. Germline-derived CDR1 and CDR2 are MNHNY and SVGAGI (reference sequence). The CDR3 covers 15 residues. V lost 8 bases and J lost 4, with 17 bases in between.